This T cell receptor (beta chain) was observed in a study of blood T cell repertoires in COVID-19. V lost 0 bases to trimming and J lost 1 base, with 7 bases between them. Germline V lookup: CDR1 SGHRS, CDR2 YFSETQ. The CDR3 is 14 residues long. Profiling relied on immunoSEQ multiplex PCR, and the TCRdb table lists in-frame clones only, not all of them. The repertoire holds about 370,000 clones, with over 85% as singletons. In regard to this clone: Distinct nucleotide sequences in the sample also encode this CDR3.

The chain is built from TRBV5-1 and TRBJ1-1; D remains ambiguous. This clonotype originated in a woman under 40 who had recovered from COVID-19. The source material was PBMCs or T cells enriched from blood (not recorded which). CDR3 loop: CASSLGQSNTEAFF. CDR3 bases: TGCGCCAGCAGCTTGGGACAATCGAACACTGAAGCTTTCTTT. Drawing the rest from reference TRBV5-1 and TRBJ1-1, the complete variable domain is KAGVTQTPRYLIKTRGQQVTLSCSPISGHRSVSWYQQTPGQGLQFLFEYFSETQRNKGNFPGRFSGRQFSNSRSEMNVSTLELGDSALYLCASSLGQSNTEAFFGQGTRLTVV.